This passage covers 27 T cell receptor beta chains from one sample sequenced in a study of blood T cell repertoires in COVID-19 (TCRdb year 2020). The library relied on the immunoSEQ multiplex PCR assay. TCRdb carries this immuneACCESS record with in-frame sequences only. Its versions omit some clonotypes, under half of them owing to an unresolved V gene in the studies checked, with the rest unexplained. The sample profile shows about 85,000 clones; nearly 90% of them were found once. Roughly 4.5% of the sample goes to the ten largest clones. Material for sequencing was peripheral blood. These TCRs come from a woman aged 80 or over with active or convalescent COVID-19.

This chain links TRBV7-3 with TRBJ2-2, with TRBD1 matching over 9 bases. From germline, CDR1 is SGHTA and CDR2 FQGTGA. This CDR3 is 16 amino acids long. V gave up 2 bases and J gave up 5 bases; unmatched junction bases: 6. The CDR3 loop is CASSLPGTGTTGELFF. The CDR3 DNA sequence: TGTGCCAGCAGCTTACCTGGGACAGGGACGACCGGGGAGCTGTTTTTT.

V is TRBV27 and J is TRBJ1-5; 9 positions match TRBD1. The length of the CDR3 is 16 residues. The V gene's germline CDR1 is MNHEY and CDR2 SMNVEV (reference sequence). Germline trimming cut 3 bases from V and 4 bases from J; bases unmatched to any gene: 7. The CDR3 sequence is CASSFLGQGVNQPQHF. The CDR3 nucleotides are TGTGCCAGCAGTTTCTTGGGACAGGGCGTTAATCAGCCCCAGCATTTT.

The rearrangement joins TRBV4-2 to TRBJ2-2; D is perhaps TRBD1 (5 bases). The length of the CDR3 is 15 residues. Trimming pared 2 bases from V and 3 bases from J, leaving 10 bases between. Germline assignment: CDR1 LGHNA and CDR2 YNFKEQ. The CDR3 loop reads CASSQTDIYTGELFF. CDR3 sequence (DNA): TGTGCCAGCAGCCAAACGGACATTTACACCGGGGAGCTGTTTTTT.

V and J are TRBV7-6 and TRBJ2-3; unclear D gene. Trimming shortened V by 1 base and J by 1 base, and 9 bases separated the two germline ends. The CDR3 is 15 amino acids. CDR1 and CDR2 (germline): SGHVS, FNYEAQ. In nucleotides, the CDR3 is TGTGCCAGCAGCTTAGGTGGCAGTCGCACAGATACGCAGTATTTT. It yields the protein CASSLGGSRTDTQYF.

V is TRBV25-1 and J is TRBJ1-5; TRBD1 aligns across 10 bases. After removal of 6 bases from V and 2 bases from J, the junction contained 7 bases not matched to a gene. The CDR3 is made up of 16 amino acids. Looked up from germline, CDR1 is MGHDK and CDR2 is SYGVNS. The CDR3 reads CASSSDRGGGNQPQHF. As DNA, the CDR3 is TGTGCCAGCAGCTCGGACAGGGGGGGAGGCAATCAGCCCCAGCATTTT.

A single count supports this clone. This rearrangement joins TRBV6-6 to TRBJ2-7; TRBD2 agrees at 8 bases. The CDR3 is 16 residues long. J lost 2 bases, V lost 2 bases, and 8 bases had no gene match. CDR1 and CDR2 (germline): MNHNY, SVGAGI (reference sequence). CDR3 bases: TGTGCCAGCAGTTACCGGAAAGCGGGAGTGCCCTACGAGCAGTACTTC. Protein sequence: CASSYRKAGVPYEQYF.

This chain connects TRBV6-5 to TRBJ1-1, with D tentatively TRBD1 (6 bases). V lost 5 bases to trimming and J lost 2 bases, with 12 bases between them. The CDR3 extends over 14 amino acids. The germline V gene encodes CDR1 MNHEY and CDR2 SVGAGI. The CDR3 protein is CASSLQGTNTEAFF. The CDR3 DNA reads TGTGCCAGCAGTCTCCAGGGGACCAACACTGAAGCTTTCTTT.

The chain is built from TRBV2 and TRBJ1-5; D is unclear. V was pared by 3 bases and J by 2 bases, with 11 bases between. This CDR3 has 15 residues. Germline loops: CDR1 SNHLY, CDR2 FYNNEI. The CDR3 sequence is CASSESGWGNQPQHF. The CDR3 coding sequence is TGTGCCAGCAGTGAGTCCGGGTGGGGCAATCAGCCCCAGCATTTT. The full variable domain, rest sourced from reference TRBV2 and TRBJ1-5, is EPEVTQTPSHQVTQMGQEVILRCVPISNHLYFYWYRQILGQKVEFLVSFYNNEISEKSEIFDDQFSVERPDGSNFTLKIRSTKLEDSAMYFCASSESGWGNQPQHFGDGTRLSIL.

Here the CDR3 reads CASSWGRGQPQHF. CDR3 nucleotide sequence: TGTGCCAGCAGCTGGGGCCGTGGGCAGCCCCAGCATTTT. This chain joins TRBV11-2 and TRBJ1-5, with D perhaps matching TRBD1 (5 bases). Deletions cut 4 bases from V and 7 bases from J, with 11 bases between. Germline lookup yields CDR1 SGHAT and CDR2 FQNNGV. This CDR3 is built from 13 residues. The entire variable domain, with the rest obtained from reference TRBV11-2 and TRBJ1-5, is as follows: EAGVAQSPRYKIIEKRQSVAFWCNPISGHATLYWYQQILGQGPKLLIQFQNNGVVDDSQLPKDRFSAERLKGVDSTLKIQPAKLEDSAVYLCASSWGRGQPQHFGDGTRLSIL.

The chain has TRBV11-3 and TRBJ2-5, with 10 bases aligning to TRBD2. J was trimmed by 5 bases and V by 1 base; bases with no gene match: 7. CDR3 length: 16 amino acids. Germline CDR1 and CDR2: SGHNT and YENEEA. CDR3 residues: CASSLGASGSGETQYF. The CDR3 DNA sequence: TGTGCCAGCAGCTTAGGGGCTAGCGGGAGTGGGGAGACCCAGTACTTC. Full variable domain (remainder filled in from reference TRBV11-3 and TRBJ2-5): EAGVVQSPRYKIIEKKQPVAFWCNPISGHNTLYWYLQNLGQGPELLIRYENEEAVDDSQLPKDRFSAERLKGVDSTLKIQPAELGDSAVYLCASSLGASGSGETQYFGPGTRLLVL.

The sample holds one count of this clone. This chain links TRBV27 with TRBJ2-5; 10 nucleotides agree with TRBD1. CDR1 and CDR2 from the germline V gene are MNHEY and SMNVEV (reference sequence). The V segment lost 6 bases and the J segment 4 bases; nucleotides outside the gene matches: 5. The CDR3 has 14 residues. The CDR3 DNA is TGTGCCAGCAGAAGACAGGGGGCAGGAGAGACCCAGTACTTC. Its translation is CASRRQGAGETQYF.

The chain has TRBV24-1 and TRBJ2-7; 7 bases align to TRBD2. The CDR3 has 14 amino acids. V trimming: 5 bases; J trimming: 4 bases; junction bases outside the gene matches: 7. Germline values: CDR1 KGHDR, CDR2 SFDVKD. Here the CDR3 reads CATSGSGGGYEQYF. The DNA for the CDR3 is TGTGCCACCAGTGGGTCGGGAGGTGGGTACGAGCAGTACTTC.

This chain uses TRBV6-2 or TRBV6-3 with TRBJ2-5, with D perhaps matching TRBD1 (5 bases). V shed 1 base and J shed 2 bases, with 11 bases lying between them. Germline assignment: CDR1 MNHEY and CDR2 SVGEGT. The CDR3 is 15 amino acids. CDR3 amino acids: CASSYFRTLQETQYF. CDR3 bases: TGTGCCAGCAGTTACTTCCGGACACTTCAAGAGACCCAGTACTTC.

The CDR3 region has the DNA TGCAGCGTGGGAGGGAAACAGGGTCAAGCTTTCTTT. It codes for CSVGGKQGQAFF. The V and J genes are TRBV29-1 and TRBJ1-1; D possibly corresponds to TRBD1 (6 bases). The V gene's germline CDR1 is SQVTM and CDR2 ANQGSEA. The CDR3 totals 12 residues. The V and J ends lost 6 bases and 9 bases respectively, with 17 bases between them.

This chain links TRBV10-3 with TRBJ2-1; a possible D gene is TRBD1 (7 bases). CDR1 and CDR2 from the germline V gene are ENHRY and SYGVKD. The ends were cut back, 11 bases at V and 0 bases at J, with 20 bases in the middle. The CDR3 consists of 16 residues. Here the CDR3 DNA reads TGTGCCTCCAGGGGGGATGACTCTTCCTCCTACAATGAGCAGTTCTTC. Amino acids: CASRGDDSSSYNEQFF.

The CDR3 DNA follows: TGTGCCAGTATCCTTAACTATGGCTACACCTTC. Encoded protein: CASILNYGYTF. The chain recombines TRBV21-1 with TRBJ1-2. TRBV21-1 is recorded as a pseudogene. The CDR3 loop spans 11 amino acids.

The chain recombines TRBV7-3 with TRBJ2-5; 11 positions match TRBD2. The CDR3 runs to 16 residues. The germline V gene encodes CDR1 SGHTA and CDR2 FQGTGA. The J segment lost 2 bases and the V segment lost 4 bases, leaving 6 bases of the junction unmatched. The chain's CDR3 is CASSSGLAGIQETQYF. In nucleotides, the CDR3 is TGTGCCAGCAGCTCAGGACTAGCGGGCATTCAAGAGACCCAGTACTTC. The variable domain in full, with the rest retrieved from reference TRBV7-3 and TRBJ2-5, is GAGVSQTPSNKVTEKGKYVELRCDPISGHTALYWYRQSLGQGPEFLIYFQGTGAADDSGLPNDRFFAVRPEGSVSTLKIQRTERGDSAVYLCASSSGLAGIQETQYFGPGTRLLVL.

In its sample, this clone was seen once. This sequence joins TRBV3-1 (or the pseudogene TRBV3-2) and TRBJ1-1; TRBD1 might be the D (5 bases). The ends were cut back, 4 bases at V and 7 bases at J, with 10 bases in the middle. CDR1 and CDR2 from the germline V gene are LGHDT and YNNKEL (reference sequence). CDR3 length: 12 residues. CDR3 region: CASSLEDSEAFF. CDR3 bases: TGTGCCAGCAGCCTAGAAGACAGTGAAGCTTTCTTT.

The V gene is TRBV13, the J gene TRBJ1-1, with TRBD1 matching over 7 bases. Germline trimming cut 3 bases from V and 10 bases from J; bases unmatched to any gene: 5. From germline, CDR1 is PRHDT and CDR2 FYEKMQ (reference sequence). This CDR3 is 12 amino acids long. CDR3 sequence: CASSFGTDLAFF. In nucleotides, the CDR3 is TGTGCCAGCAGCTTCGGGACAGACTTAGCTTTCTTT. Together with reference TRBV13 and TRBJ1-1, the CDR3 gives the full variable domain: AAGVIQSPRHLIKEKRETATLKCYPIPRHDTVYWYQQGPGQDPQFLISFYEKMQSDKGSIPDRFSAQQFSDYHSELNMSSLELGDSALYFCASSFGTDLAFFGQGTRLTVV.

This clone turned up a few times. V and J are TRBV3-1 (or the pseudogene TRBV3-2) and TRBJ2-1, with 9 nucleotides matching TRBD2. Trimming at V came to 7 bases and at J to 6 bases, leaving 10 bases not matched to a gene. Germline V gives CDR1 LGHDT, CDR2 YNNKEL (reference sequence). This CDR3 has 15 residues. CDR3 nucleotides: TGTGCCAGCAATTGGGAGCGGGAGGCGATCAATGAGCAGTTCTTC. It encodes CASNWEREAINEQFF.

This sequence joins TRBV7-2 and TRBJ1-5; TRBD1 matches at 7 bases. V dropped 1 base and J dropped 1; count of bases not matched to a gene: 1. The CDR3 spans 15 residues. Germline V gene sequence: CDR1 SGHTA, CDR2 FQGNSA. The CDR3 nucleotides read TGTGCCAGCAGCTTAGACAGGGGAAGCAATCAGCCCCAGCATTTT. This gives the protein CASSLDRGSNQPQHF.

This chain uses TRBV28 with TRBJ2-7; D unresolved. Looked up from germline, CDR1 is MDHEN and CDR2 is SYDVKM. Trimming left V 6 bases short and J 0 bases short, with 15 bases between. The CDR3 runs 15 residues. The CDR3 protein is CASSRSMTRSYEQYF. The CDR3 bases are TGTGCCAGCAGCAGGTCGATGACACGCTCCTACGAGCAGTACTTC.

The chain uses TRBV5-4 and TRBJ1-1, with 9 bases aligning to TRBD1. Germline CDR1 and CDR2: SGHNT and YYREEE (reference sequence). The V and J ends lost 3 bases and 3 bases, in that order; junction bases with no gene match: 6. The length of the CDR3 is 15 residues. DNA for the CDR3: TGTGCCAGCAGCTCCCCGGGACAGGGTTACACTGAAGCTTTCTTT. Encoded protein: CASSSPGQGYTEAFF.

The chain employs TRBV5-1 and TRBJ2-2, with 7 bases identical to TRBD1. V trimming: 4 bases; J trimming: 3 bases; junction bases outside the gene matches: 9. The CDR3 is made up of 16 amino acids. From germline, CDR1 is SGHRS and CDR2 YFSETQ. The CDR3 sequence: CASSLPGTAYTGELFF. CDR3 DNA sequence: TGCGCCAGCAGCCTCCCCGGGACAGCATACACCGGGGAGCTGTTTTTT.

The rearrangement uses TRBV27 and TRBJ1-4; possible D gene TRBD1, 5 bases. The CDR3 has 15 residues. V shed 5 bases and J shed 4 bases, with 14 bases lying between them. In germline, CDR1 is MNHEY, CDR2 SMNVEV (reference sequence). The CDR3 loop reads CASSQNRNFNEKLFF. The CDR3 DNA is TGTGCCAGCAGTCAGAACAGGAATTTTAATGAAAAACTGTTTTTT.

The V and J genes are TRBV5-5 and TRBJ1-5; 9 bases align to TRBD1. J gave up 7 bases and V 4 bases, and 9 bases lay outside the gene matches. The CDR3 length is 15 residues. Looked up from germline, CDR1 is SGHKS and CDR2 is YYEKEE (reference sequence). The CDR3 protein is CASSSGTGLGQPQHF. Here the CDR3 DNA reads TGTGCCAGCAGCAGCGGGACAGGGCTGGGGCAGCCCCAGCATTTT.

The gene calls are TRBV2 and TRBJ2-7; TRBD2 matches at 16 bases. The trim removed 5 bases at V and 4 bases at J, leaving 2 bases unmatched. CDR3 length: 15 residues. CDR1 is SNHLY and CDR2 is FYNNEI in the germline V gene. The CDR3 DNA reads TGTGCCAGCAGTTCGGGACTAGCGGGAGGGTACGAGCAGTACTTC. This codes for CASSSGLAGGYEQYF. Together with reference TRBV2 and TRBJ2-7, the CDR3 gives the full variable domain: EPEVTQTPSHQVTQMGQEVILRCVPISNHLYFYWYRQILGQKVEFLVSFYNNEISEKSEIFDDQFSVERPDGSNFTLKIRSTKLEDSAMYFCASSSGLAGGYEQYFGPGTRLTVT.